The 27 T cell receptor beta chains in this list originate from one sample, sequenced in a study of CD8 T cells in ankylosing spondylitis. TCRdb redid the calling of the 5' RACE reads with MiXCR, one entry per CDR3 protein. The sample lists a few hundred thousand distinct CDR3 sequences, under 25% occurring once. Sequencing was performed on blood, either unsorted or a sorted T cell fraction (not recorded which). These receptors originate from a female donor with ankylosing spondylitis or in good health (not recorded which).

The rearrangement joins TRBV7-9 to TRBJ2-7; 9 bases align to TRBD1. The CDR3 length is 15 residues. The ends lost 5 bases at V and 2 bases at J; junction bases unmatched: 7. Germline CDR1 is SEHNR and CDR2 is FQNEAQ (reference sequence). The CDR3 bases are TGTGCCAGCAGCCCCCGGGACAGGGCTACCTACGAGCAGTACTTC. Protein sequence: CASSPRDRATYEQYF.

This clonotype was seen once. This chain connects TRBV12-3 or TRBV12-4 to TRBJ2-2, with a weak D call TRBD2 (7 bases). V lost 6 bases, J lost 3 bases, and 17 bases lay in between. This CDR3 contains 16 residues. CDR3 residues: CASSLGGGFYTGELFF. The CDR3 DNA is TGTGCCAGCAGCCTAGGGGGGGGTTTCTACACCGGGGAGCTGTTTTTT.

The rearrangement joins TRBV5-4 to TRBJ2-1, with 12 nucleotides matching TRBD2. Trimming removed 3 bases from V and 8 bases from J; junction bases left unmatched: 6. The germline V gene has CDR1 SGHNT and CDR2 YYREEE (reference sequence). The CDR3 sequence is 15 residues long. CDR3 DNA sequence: TGTGCCAGCAGCTCCGGACTAGCGGGACTGGATGAGCAGTTCTTC. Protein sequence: CASSSGLAGLDEQFF.

CDR3 amino acids: CATLEASYNEQFF. The CDR3 region has the DNA TGTGCCACTTTGGAGGCGTCCTACAATGAGCAGTTCTTC. This chain links TRBV24-1 with TRBJ2-1; D might be TRBD2 (5 bases). The CDR3 contains 13 residues. V shed 10 bases and J shed 1 base, with 10 bases lying between them. CDR1 is KGHDR, CDR2 SFDVKD, per germline.

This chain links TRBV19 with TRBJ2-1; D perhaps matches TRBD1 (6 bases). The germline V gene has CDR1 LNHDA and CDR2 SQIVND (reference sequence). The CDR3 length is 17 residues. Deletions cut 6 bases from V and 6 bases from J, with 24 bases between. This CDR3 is CASSHQRQGMSRNEQFF. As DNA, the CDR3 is TGTGCCAGTAGCCACCAAAGGCAGGGGATGTCACGCAATGAGCAGTTCTTC. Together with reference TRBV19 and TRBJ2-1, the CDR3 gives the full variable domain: DGGITQSPKYLFRKEGQNVTLSCEQNLNHDAMYWYRQDPGQGLRLIYYSQIVNDFQKGDIAEGYSVSREKKESFPLTVTSAQKNPTAFYLCASSHQRQGMSRNEQFFGPGTRLTVL.

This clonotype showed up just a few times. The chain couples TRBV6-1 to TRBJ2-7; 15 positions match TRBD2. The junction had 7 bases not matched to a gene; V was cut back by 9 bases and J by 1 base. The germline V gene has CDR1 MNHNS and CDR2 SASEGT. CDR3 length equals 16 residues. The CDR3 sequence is CASIGTSGGRSYEQYF. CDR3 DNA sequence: TGTGCCAGTATCGGGACTAGCGGGGGGAGATCCTACGAGCAGTACTTC.

The CDR3 protein is CASSVGPGGSYNEQFF. In DNA form, the CDR3 reads TGTGCCAGCAGCGTAGGACCGGGAGGTTCCTACAATGAGCAGTTCTTC. The J gene is TRBJ2-1, the V gene TRBV9; TRBD2 agrees at 7 bases. The junction had 4 bases not matched to a gene; V was cut back by 0 bases and J by 1 base. Germline V gene data show CDR1 as SGDLS and CDR2 as YYNGEE. The CDR3 contains 16 residues.

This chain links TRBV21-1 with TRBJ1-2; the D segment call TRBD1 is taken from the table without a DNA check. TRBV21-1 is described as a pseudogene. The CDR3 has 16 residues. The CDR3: CASSSFDPARGYGYTF. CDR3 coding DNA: TGTGCCAGCAGCTCTTTTGACCCGGCTCGGGGCTATGGCTACACCTTC.

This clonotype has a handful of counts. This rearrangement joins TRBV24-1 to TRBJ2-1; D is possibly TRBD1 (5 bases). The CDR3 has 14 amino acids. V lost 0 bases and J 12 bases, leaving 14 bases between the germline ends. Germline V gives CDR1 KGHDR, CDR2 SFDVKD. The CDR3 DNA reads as TGTGCCACCAGTGATTTGGGTCCTCCCGACAGGCAGTTCTTC. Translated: CATSDLGPPDRQFF.

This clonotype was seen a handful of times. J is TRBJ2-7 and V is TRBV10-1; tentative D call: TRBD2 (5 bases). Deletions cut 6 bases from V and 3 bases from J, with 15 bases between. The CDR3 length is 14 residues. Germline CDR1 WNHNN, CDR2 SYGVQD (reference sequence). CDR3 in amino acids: CASSDAGVGYEQYF. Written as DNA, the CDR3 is TGCGCCAGCAGCGACGCCGGGGTTGGCTACGAGCAGTACTTC.

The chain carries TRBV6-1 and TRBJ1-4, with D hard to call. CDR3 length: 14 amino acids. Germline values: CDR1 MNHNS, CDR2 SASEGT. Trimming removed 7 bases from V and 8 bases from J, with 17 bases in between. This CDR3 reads CASTGTGGREKLFF. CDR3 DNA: TGTGCCAGCACGGGCACTGGCGGAAGGGAAAAACTGTTTTTT.

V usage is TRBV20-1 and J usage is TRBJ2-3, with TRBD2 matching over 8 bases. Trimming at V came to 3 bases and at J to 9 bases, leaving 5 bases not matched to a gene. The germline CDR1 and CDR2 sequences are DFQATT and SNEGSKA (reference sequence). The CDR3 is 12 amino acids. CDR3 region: CSASPSGRTQYF. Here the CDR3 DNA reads TGCAGTGCTAGCCCCAGCGGGAGAACGCAGTATTTT.

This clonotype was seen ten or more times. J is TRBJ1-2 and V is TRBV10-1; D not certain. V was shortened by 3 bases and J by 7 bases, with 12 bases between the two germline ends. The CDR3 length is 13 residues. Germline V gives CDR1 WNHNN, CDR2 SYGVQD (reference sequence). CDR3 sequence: CASSDGPSSGYTF. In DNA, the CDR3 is TGCGCCAGCAGTGATGGGCCTTCGAGTGGCTACACCTTC.

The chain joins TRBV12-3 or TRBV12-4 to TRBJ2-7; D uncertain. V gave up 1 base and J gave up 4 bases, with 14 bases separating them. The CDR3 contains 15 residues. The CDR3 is CASSLGGSRLYEQYF. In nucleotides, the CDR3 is TGTGCCAGCAGTTTAGGTGGCAGCCGATTATACGAGCAGTACTTC.

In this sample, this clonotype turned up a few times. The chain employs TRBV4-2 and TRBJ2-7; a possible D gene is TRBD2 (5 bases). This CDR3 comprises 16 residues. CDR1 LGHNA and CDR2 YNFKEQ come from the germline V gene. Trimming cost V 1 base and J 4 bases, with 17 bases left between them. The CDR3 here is CASSQARTASPYEQYF. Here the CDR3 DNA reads TGTGCCAGCAGCCAAGCTCGGACTGCGAGCCCTTACGAGCAGTACTTC.

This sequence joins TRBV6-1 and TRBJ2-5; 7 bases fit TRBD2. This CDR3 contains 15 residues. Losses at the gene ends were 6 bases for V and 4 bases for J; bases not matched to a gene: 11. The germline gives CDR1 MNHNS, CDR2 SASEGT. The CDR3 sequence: CASRSSGTSGETQYF. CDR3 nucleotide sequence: TGTGCCAGCAGATCTAGCGGAACCTCTGGAGAGACCCAGTACTTC.

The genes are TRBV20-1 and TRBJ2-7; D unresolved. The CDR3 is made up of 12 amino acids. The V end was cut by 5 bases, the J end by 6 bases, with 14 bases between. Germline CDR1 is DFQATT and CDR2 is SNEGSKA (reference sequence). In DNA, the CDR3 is TGCAGTGCTCGAATGGTCGGGCGCGAGCAGTACTTC. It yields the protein CSARMVGREQYF.

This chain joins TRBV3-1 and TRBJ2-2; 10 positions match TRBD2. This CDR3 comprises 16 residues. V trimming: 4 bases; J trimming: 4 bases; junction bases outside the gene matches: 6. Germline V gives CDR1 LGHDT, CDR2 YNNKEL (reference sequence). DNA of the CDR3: TGTGCCAGCAGCCTCGGGACTAGCGAAAGCACCGGGGAGCTGTTTTTT. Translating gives CASSLGTSESTGELFF.

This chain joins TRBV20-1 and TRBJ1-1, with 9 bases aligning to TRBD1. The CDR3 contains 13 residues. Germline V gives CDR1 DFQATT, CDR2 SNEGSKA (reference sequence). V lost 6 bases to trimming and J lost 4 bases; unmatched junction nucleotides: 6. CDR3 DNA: TGCAGTGCAAATACAGGGGGCGGCACTGAAGCTTTCTTT. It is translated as CSANTGGGTEAFF.

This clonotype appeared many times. CDR3 nucleotide sequence: TGCAGTGCTAGAGATCAACGGGAGGGGGATACGCAGTATTTT. Amino acid sequence: CSARDQREGDTQYF. The chain combines TRBV20-1 with TRBJ2-3, with 8 bases fitting TRBD2. Germline trimming cut 0 bases from V and 6 bases from J; bases unmatched to any gene: 5. CDR3 length: 14 residues. Looked up from germline, CDR1 is DFQATT and CDR2 is SNEGSKA (reference sequence).

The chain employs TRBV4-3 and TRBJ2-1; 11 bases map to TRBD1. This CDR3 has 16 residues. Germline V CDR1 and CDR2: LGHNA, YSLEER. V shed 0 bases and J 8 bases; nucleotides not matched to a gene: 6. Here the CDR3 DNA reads TGCGCCAGCAGCCAAGATTGGACAGGGGGCTTCGATGAGCAGTTCTTC. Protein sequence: CASSQDWTGGFDEQFF.

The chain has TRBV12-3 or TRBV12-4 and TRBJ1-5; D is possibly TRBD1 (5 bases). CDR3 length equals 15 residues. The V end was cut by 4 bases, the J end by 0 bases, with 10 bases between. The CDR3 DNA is TGTGCCAGCAGTTATATAGGGGTTAGCAATCAGCCCCAGCATTTT. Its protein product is CASSYIGVSNQPQHF.

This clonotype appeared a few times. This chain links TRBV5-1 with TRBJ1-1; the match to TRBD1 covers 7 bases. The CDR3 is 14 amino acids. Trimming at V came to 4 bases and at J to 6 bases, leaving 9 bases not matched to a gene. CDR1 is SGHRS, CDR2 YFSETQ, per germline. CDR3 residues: CASSLDREGAEAFF. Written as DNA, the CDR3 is TGCGCCAGCAGCCTCGACAGGGAGGGAGCTGAAGCTTTCTTT.

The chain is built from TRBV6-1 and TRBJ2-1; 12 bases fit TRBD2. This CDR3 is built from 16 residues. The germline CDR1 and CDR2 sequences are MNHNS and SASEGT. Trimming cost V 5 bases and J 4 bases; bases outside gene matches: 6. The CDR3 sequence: CASSPRLAGVYNEQFF. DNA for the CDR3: TGTGCCAGCAGTCCCCGACTAGCGGGGGTTTACAATGAGCAGTTCTTC.

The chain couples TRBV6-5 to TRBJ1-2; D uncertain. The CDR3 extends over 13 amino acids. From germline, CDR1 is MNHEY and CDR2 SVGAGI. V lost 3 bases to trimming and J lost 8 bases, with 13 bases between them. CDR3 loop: CASSYTREGGYTF. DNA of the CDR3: TGTGCCAGCAGTTATACCCGGGAGGGAGGCTACACCTTC.

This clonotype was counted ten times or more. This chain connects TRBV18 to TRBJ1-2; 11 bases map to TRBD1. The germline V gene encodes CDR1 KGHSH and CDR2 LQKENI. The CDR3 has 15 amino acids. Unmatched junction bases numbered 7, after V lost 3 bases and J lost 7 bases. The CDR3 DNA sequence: TGTGCCAGCTCACCGGGACAGGGGGTTCGACGTGGCTACACCTTC. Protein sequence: CASSPGQGVRRGYTF.

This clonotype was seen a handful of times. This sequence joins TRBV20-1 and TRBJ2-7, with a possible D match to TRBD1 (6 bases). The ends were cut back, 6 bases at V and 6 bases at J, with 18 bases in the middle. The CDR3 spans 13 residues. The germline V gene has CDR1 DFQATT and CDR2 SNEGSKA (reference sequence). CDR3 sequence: CSAKPGHLGEQYF. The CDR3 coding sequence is TGCAGTGCAAAACCGGGACACCTGGGCGAGCAGTACTTC.